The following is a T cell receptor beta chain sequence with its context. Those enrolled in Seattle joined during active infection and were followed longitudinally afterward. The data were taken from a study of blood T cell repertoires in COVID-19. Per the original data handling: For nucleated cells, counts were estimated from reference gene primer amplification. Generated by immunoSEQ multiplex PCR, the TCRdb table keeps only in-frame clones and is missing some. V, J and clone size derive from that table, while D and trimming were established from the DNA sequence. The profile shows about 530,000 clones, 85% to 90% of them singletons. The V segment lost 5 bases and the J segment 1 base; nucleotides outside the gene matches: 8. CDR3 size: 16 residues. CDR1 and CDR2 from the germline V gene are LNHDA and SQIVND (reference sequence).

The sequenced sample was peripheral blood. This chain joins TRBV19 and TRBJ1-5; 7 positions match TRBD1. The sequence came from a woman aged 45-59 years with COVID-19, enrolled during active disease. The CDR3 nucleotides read TGTGCCAGTAGTCCTTCTCAGGGACAGAGCAATCAGCCCCAGCATTTT. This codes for CASSPSQGQSNQPQHF.